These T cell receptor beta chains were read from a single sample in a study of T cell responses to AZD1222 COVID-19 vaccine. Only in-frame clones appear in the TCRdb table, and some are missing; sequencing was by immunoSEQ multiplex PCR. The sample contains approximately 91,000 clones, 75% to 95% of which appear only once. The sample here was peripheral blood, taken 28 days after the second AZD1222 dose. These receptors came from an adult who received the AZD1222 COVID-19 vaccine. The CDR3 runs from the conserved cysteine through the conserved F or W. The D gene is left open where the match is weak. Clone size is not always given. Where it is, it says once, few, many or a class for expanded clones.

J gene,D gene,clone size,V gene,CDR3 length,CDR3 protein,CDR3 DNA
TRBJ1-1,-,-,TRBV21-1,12,CASTGRYTEAFF,TGTGCCAGCACCGGACGGTACACTGAAGCTTTCTTT
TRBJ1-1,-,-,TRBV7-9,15,CASSLAQGRDTEAFF,TGTGCCAGCAGCTTAGCGCAGGGTAGGGACACTGAAGCTTTCTTT
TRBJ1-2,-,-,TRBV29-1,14,CSVEEQGWIYGYTF,TGCAGCGTTGAAGAGCAGGGGTGGATCTATGGCTACACCTTC
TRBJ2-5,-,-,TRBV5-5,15,CASSVSEGALETQYF,TGTGCCAGCAGCGTATCGGAGGGGGCCCTGGAGACCCAGTACTTC
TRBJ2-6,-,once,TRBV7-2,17,CASTSAVKVSGANVLTF,TGTGCCAGCACCTCGGCAGTAAAAGTTTCTGGGGCCAACGTCCTGACTTTC
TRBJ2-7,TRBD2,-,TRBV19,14,CASSMWEGSYEQYF,TGTGCCAGTAGTATGTGGGAGGGCTCCTACGAGCAGTACTTC
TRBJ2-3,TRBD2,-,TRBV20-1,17,CSASGGLAGSSTDTQYF,TGCAGTGCTAGTGGCGGACTAGCGGGATCTAGCACAGATACGCAGTATTTT
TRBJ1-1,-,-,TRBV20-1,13,CSASQAFDTEAFF,TGCAGTGCTAGTCAGGCCTTCGACACTGAAGCTTTCTTT
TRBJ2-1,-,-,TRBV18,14,CASSPPGPYNEQFF,TGTGCCAGCTCACCCCCGGGACCGTACAATGAGCAGTTCTTC
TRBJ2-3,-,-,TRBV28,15,CASRTKRAQTDTQYF,TGTGCCAGCAGGACTAAGCGGGCCCAGACAGATACGCAGTATTTT
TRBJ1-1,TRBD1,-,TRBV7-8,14,CASSSGTASPEAFF,TGTGCCAGCAGCTCCGGGACAGCCTCTCCTGAAGCTTTCTTT
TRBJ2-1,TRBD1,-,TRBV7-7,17,CASSLGLGGQGANEQFF,TGTGCCAGCAGCTTAGGACTAGGGGGACAGGGGGCTAATGAGCAGTTCTTC
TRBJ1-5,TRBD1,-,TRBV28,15,CASSFRTGEYQPQHF,TGTGCCAGCAGTTTCCGGACAGGGGAGTATCAGCCCCAGCATTTT
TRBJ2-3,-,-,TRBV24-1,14,CATSDPSSTDTQYF,TGTGCCACCAGTGATCCCTCTAGCACAGATACGCAGTATTTT
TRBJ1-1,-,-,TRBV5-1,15,CASSLAQGGGYGAFF,TGCGCCAGCAGCTTGGCGCAAGGGGGGGGCTATGGAGCTTTCTTT
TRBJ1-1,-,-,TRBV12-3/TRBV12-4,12,CASSFMSTEAFF,TGTGCCAGCAGTTTCATGTCCACTGAAGCTTTCTTT
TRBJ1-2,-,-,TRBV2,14,CASRTDSTNYGYTF,TGTGCCAGCAGGACGGACAGTACTAACTATGGCTACACCTTC
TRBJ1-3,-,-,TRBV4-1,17,CASSQPQTGTIGNTIYF,TGCGCCAGCAGCCAACCACAGACAGGAACAATTGGAAACACCATATATTTT
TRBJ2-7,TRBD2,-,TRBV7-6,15,CASSAWAGVSYEQYF,TGTGCCAGCAGCGCCTGGGCGGGAGTATCCTACGAGCAGTACTTC
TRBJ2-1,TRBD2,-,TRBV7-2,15,CASSRLAGEMGEQFF,TGTGCCAGCAGTCGCCTAGCGGGAGAGATGGGTGAGCAGTTCTTC
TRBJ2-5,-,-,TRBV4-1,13,CASSSGGEETQYF,TGCGCCAGCAGCTCGGGCGGGGAAGAGACCCAGTACTTC
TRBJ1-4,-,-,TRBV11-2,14,CASSFIQAGEKLFF,TGTGCCAGCAGCTTCATTCAGGCGGGTGAAAAACTGTTTTTT
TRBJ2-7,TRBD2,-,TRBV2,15,CASRYPRAGGREQYF,TGTGCCAGTCGCTATCCCCGAGCGGGAGGGCGTGAGCAGTACTTC
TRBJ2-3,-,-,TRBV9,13,CASSVLETDTQYF,TGTGCCAGCAGCGTACTCGAAACAGATACGCAGTATTTT
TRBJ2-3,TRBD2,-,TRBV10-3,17,CAISGLAGEPSGDTQYF,TGTGCCATCAGTGGTCTAGCGGGAGAGCCCTCGGGGGATACGCAGTATTTT
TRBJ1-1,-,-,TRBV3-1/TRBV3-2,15,CASSQAQGKGNLAFF,TGTGCCAGCAGCCAAGCCCAGGGTAAAGGGAATTTGGCTTTCTTT
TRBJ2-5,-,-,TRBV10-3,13,CAISEGSRETQYF,TGTGCCATCAGTGAAGGTAGCCGAGAGACCCAGTACTTC
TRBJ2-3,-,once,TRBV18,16,CASSPLGAGGTDTQYF,TGTGCCAGCTCACCGCTGGGGGCGGGAGGCACAGATACGCAGTATTTT
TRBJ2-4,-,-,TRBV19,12,CASSTSPGIQYF,TGTGCCAGTAGTACCAGCCCGGGGATTCAGTACTTC
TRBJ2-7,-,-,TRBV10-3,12,CAIREQSYEQYF,TGTGCCATCCGCGAACAGAGCTACGAGCAGTACTTC
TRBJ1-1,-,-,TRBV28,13,CASSLYRDTEAFF,TGTGCCAGCAGTTTATACAGGGACACTGAAGCTTTCTTT
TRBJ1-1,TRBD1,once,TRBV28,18,CAAAPRAGTGWMNTEAFF,TGTGCAGCAGCCCCCAGAGCCGGGACAGGGTGGATGAACACTGAAGCTTTCTTT
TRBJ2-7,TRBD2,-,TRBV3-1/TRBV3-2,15,CASSPGLAGSYEQYF,TGTGCCAGCAGCCCGGGACTAGCGGGGAGCTACGAGCAGTACTTC
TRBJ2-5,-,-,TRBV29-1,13,CSVNLHGGETQYF,TGCAGCGTAAACCTCCATGGGGGAGAGACCCAGTACTTC
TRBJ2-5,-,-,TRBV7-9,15,CASSLLLWDQETQYF,TGTGCCAGCAGCTTATTGTTGTGGGACCAAGAGACCCAGTACTTC
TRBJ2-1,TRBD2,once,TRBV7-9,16,CASSDPSGASYNEQFF,TGTGCCAGCAGCGATCCTAGCGGGGCCTCCTACAATGAGCAGTTCTTC
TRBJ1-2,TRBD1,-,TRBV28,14,CASSLRTGEQGYTF,TGTGCCAGCAGTTTACGGACAGGGGAGCAGGGCTACACCTTC
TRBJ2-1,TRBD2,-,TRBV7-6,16,CASSSYTGLAGNEQFF,TGTGCCAGCAGCTCCTATACGGGACTAGCGGGCAATGAGCAGTTCTTC
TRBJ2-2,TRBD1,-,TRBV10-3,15,CAISESGTDTGELFF,TGTGCCATCAGTGAATCCGGGACAGACACCGGGGAGCTGTTTTTT
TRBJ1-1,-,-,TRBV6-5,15,CASSSALGSTTEAFF,TGTGCCAGCAGTTCAGCCCTAGGGAGTACCACTGAAGCTTTCTTT
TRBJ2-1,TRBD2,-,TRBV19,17,CASSISGSIWLYNEQFF,TGTGCCAGTAGTATAAGCGGGAGTATTTGGCTGTACAATGAGCAGTTCTTC
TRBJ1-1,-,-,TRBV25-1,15,CASSEYMGENTEAFF,TGTGCCAGCAGTGAATATATGGGGGAGAACACTGAAGCTTTCTTT
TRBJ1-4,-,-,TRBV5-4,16,CASSLGRGDSLQKLFF,TGTGCCAGCAGCTTGGGACGGGGAGACTCTCTGCAAAAACTGTTTTTT
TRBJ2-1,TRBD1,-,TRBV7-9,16,CASSLGVGDRANEQFF,TGTGCCAGCAGCTTAGGGGTGGGAGACAGGGCCAATGAGCAGTTCTTC
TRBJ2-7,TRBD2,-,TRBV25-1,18,CASSDSRTSGRRSYEQYF,TGTGCCAGCAGTGACAGTAGGACTAGCGGGAGGAGGTCCTACGAGCAGTACTTC
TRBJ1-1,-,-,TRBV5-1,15,CASSLGGAGSTEAFF,TGCGCCAGCAGCTTGGGAGGGGCCGGGAGCACTGAAGCTTTCTTT
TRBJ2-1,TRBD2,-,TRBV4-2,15,CASSGAGTTYNEQFF,TGTGCCAGCAGCGGGGCCGGGACTACCTACAATGAGCAGTTCTTC
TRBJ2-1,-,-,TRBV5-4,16,CASTPAGALSYNEQFF,TGTGCCAGCACCCCCGCCGGCGCCCTCTCCTACAATGAGCAGTTCTTC